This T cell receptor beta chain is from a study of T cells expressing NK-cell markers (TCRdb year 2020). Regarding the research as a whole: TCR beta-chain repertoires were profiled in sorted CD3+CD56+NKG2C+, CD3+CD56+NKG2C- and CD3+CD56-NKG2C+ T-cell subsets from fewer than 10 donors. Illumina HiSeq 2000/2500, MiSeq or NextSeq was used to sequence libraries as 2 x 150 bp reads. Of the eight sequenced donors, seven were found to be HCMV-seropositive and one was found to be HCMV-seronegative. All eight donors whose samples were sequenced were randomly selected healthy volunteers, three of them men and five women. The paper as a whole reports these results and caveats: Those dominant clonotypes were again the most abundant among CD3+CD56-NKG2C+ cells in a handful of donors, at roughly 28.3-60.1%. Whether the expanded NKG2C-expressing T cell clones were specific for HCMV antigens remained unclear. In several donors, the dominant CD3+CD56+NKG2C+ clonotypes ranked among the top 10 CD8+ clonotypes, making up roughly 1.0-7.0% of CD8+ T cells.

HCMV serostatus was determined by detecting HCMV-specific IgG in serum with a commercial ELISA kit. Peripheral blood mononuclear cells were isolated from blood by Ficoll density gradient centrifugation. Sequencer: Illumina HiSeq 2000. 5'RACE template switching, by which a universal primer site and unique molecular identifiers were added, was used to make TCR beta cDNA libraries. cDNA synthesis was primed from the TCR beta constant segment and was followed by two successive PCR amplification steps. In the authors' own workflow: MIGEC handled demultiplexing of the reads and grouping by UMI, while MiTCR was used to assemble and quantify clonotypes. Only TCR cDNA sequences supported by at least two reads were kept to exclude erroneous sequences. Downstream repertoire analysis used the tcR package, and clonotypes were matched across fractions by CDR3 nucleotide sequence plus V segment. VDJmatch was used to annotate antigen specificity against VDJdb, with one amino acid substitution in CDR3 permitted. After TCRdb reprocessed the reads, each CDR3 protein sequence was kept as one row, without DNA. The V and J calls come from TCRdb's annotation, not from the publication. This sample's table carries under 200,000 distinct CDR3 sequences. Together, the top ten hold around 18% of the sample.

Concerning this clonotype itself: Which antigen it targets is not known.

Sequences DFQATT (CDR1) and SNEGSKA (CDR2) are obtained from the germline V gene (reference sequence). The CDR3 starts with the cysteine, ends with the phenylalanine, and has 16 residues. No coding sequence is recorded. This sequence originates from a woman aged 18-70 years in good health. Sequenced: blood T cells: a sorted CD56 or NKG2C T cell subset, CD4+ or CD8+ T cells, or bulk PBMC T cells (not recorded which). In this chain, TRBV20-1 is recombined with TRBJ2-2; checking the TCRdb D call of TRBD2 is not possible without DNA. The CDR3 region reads CSARNVERNYAGELFF.